Listed below are T cell receptor beta chains from one sample, sequenced in a study of cytomegalovirus exposure and HLA in healthy donors. Measured with immunoSEQ multiplex PCR; TCRdb has only the in-frame clones, and not every one. The data hold some 180,000 clones, with about 81% observed a single time. The sequencing sample was made of PBMCs. Source of these receptors: a woman between 25 and 40 years old in good health and CMV-seronegative. CDR3s include the opening cysteine and the closing phenylalanine or tryptophan. The order of the fields is D gene, J gene, clone size, V gene, CDR3 DNA, CDR3 protein. The D gene is left open where the match is weak. A clone size is listed for some rows: how often the clone was seen (once, few, many), or a class if it is expanded.

d_gene: .; j_gene: TRBJ1-2; abundance: .; v_gene: TRBV28; CDR3nt: TGTGCCAGCAGTCTAGGAAGGGGCTATGGCTACACCTTC; CDR3aa: CASSLGRGYGYTF
d_gene: TRBD1; j_gene: TRBJ2-3; abundance: once; v_gene: TRBV29-1; CDR3nt: TGCAGCGTTGAGAACAGGGGGCTTGGGGATACGCAGTATTTT; CDR3aa: CSVENRGLGDTQYF
d_gene: TRBD1; j_gene: TRBJ2-7; abundance: once; v_gene: TRBV12-5; CDR3nt: TGTGCTAGTGGTTTGGTACAGGGGGCTAGAGTATCCTACGAGCAGTACTTC; CDR3aa: CASGLVQGARVSYEQYF
d_gene: .; j_gene: TRBJ2-7; abundance: .; v_gene: TRBV19; CDR3nt: TGTGCCAGTAGTACCTACGGGACAACCTACGAGCAGTACTTC; CDR3aa: CASSTYGTTYEQYF
d_gene: .; j_gene: TRBJ2-2; abundance: few; v_gene: TRBV6-5; CDR3nt: TGTGCCAGCCGGGGTCCGTCGAACACCGGGGAGCTGTTTTTT; CDR3aa: CASRGPSNTGELFF
d_gene: TRBD1; j_gene: TRBJ2-7; abundance: .; v_gene: TRBV5-1; CDR3nt: TGCGCCAGCAGCAAAGACAGGGTGGTGACCTACGAGCAGTACTTC; CDR3aa: CASSKDRVVTYEQYF
d_gene: TRBD2; j_gene: TRBJ2-3; abundance: .; v_gene: TRBV2; CDR3nt: TGTGCCAGCGCCGTAGGACTAGCGGGAACCGATACGCAGTATTTT; CDR3aa: CASAVGLAGTDTQYF
d_gene: .; j_gene: TRBJ1-2; abundance: .; v_gene: TRBV7-6; CDR3nt: TGTGCCAGCAGCCCCGGTGGTTCTGGCTACACCTTC; CDR3aa: CASSPGGSGYTF
d_gene: .; j_gene: TRBJ1-1; abundance: .; v_gene: TRBV5-1; CDR3nt: TGCGCCAGCAGCTCCCTTGACCCAGGGAACACTGAAGCTTTCTTT; CDR3aa: CASSSLDPGNTEAFF
d_gene: .; j_gene: TRBJ2-2; abundance: .; v_gene: TRBV19; CDR3nt: TGTGCCAGTAGTGTGACAGCCACCGGGGAGCTGTTTTTT; CDR3aa: CASSVTATGELFF
d_gene: TRBD1; j_gene: TRBJ2-3; abundance: once; v_gene: TRBV5-1; CDR3nt: TGCGCCAGCAGCTCGACGACCCAGGGGGGCACAGATACGCAGTATTTT; CDR3aa: CASSSTTQGGTDTQYF
d_gene: TRBD2; j_gene: TRBJ2-1; abundance: .; v_gene: TRBV12-5; CDR3nt: TGTGCTAGTGGTTTGGGGCTAGCGGGCTCCTACAATGAGCAGTTCTTC; CDR3aa: CASGLGLAGSYNEQFF
d_gene: .; j_gene: TRBJ1-4; abundance: .; v_gene: TRBV19; CDR3nt: TGTGCCAGTAGTCCCCGCTCAGGGGCTAATGAAAAACTGTTTTTT; CDR3aa: CASSPRSGANEKLFF
d_gene: .; j_gene: TRBJ1-1; abundance: .; v_gene: TRBV29-1; CDR3nt: TGCAGCGTGACCGCGGGGTTCCTCATGAACACTGAAGCTTTCTTT; CDR3aa: CSVTAGFLMNTEAFF
d_gene: TRBD2; j_gene: TRBJ2-3; abundance: .; v_gene: TRBV18; CDR3nt: TGTGCCAGCTCCGGACTAGCGGGAAACACAGATACGCAGTATTTT; CDR3aa: CASSGLAGNTDTQYF
d_gene: .; j_gene: TRBJ1-5; abundance: .; v_gene: TRBV10-3; CDR3nt: TGTGCCATCGCGGGGGGCGGAGTGGGCAATCAGCCCCAGCATTTT; CDR3aa: CAIAGGGVGNQPQHF
d_gene: TRBD1; j_gene: TRBJ1-4; abundance: .; v_gene: TRBV2; CDR3nt: TGTGCCAGCATGGGACAGGGGTTAGGAGAAAAACTGTTTTTT; CDR3aa: CASMGQGLGEKLFF
d_gene: TRBD2; j_gene: TRBJ2-1; abundance: .; v_gene: TRBV7-9; CDR3nt: TGTGCCAGCAGCCCCAGACTAGCGGGGGGCCAAAGCTCCTACAATGAGCAGTTCTTC; CDR3aa: CASSPRLAGGQSSYNEQFF
d_gene: .; j_gene: TRBJ2-1; abundance: .; v_gene: TRBV5-1; CDR3nt: TGCGCCAGCAGCGGGGGAGGACAATACAATGAGCAGTTCTTC; CDR3aa: CASSGGGQYNEQFF
d_gene: .; j_gene: TRBJ1-2; abundance: few; v_gene: TRBV21-1; CDR3nt: TGTGCCAGCAGCTTTTCGGACAGGGGTAACTATGGCTACACCTTC; CDR3aa: CASSFSDRGNYGYTF
d_gene: TRBD1; j_gene: TRBJ1-6; abundance: .; v_gene: TRBV18; CDR3nt: TGTGCCAGCTCACCTTCGACAGGGTACTCCTATAATTCACCCCTCCACTTT; CDR3aa: CASSPSTGYSYNSPLHF
d_gene: TRBD1; j_gene: TRBJ1-3; abundance: .; v_gene: TRBV30; CDR3nt: TGTGCCTGGGACGGGGACAGCCGAAACTCTGGAAACACCATATATTTT; CDR3aa: CAWDGDSRNSGNTIYF
d_gene: .; j_gene: TRBJ2-7; abundance: .; v_gene: TRBV14; CDR3nt: TGTGCCAGCAGCCAAGTGGCGACGGGTAAGCAGTACTTC; CDR3aa: CASSQVATGKQYF
d_gene: .; j_gene: TRBJ1-1; abundance: few; v_gene: TRBV4-1; CDR3nt: TGCGCCAGCAGCCAAGGAGCGTCTGAAGCTTTCTTT; CDR3aa: CASSQGASEAFF
d_gene: TRBD1; j_gene: TRBJ2-1; abundance: .; v_gene: TRBV18; CDR3nt: TGTGCCAGCTCACGGGACAGAATAAACTACAATGAGCAGTTCTTC; CDR3aa: CASSRDRINYNEQFF
d_gene: TRBD2; j_gene: TRBJ2-7; abundance: .; v_gene: TRBV15; CDR3nt: TGTGCCACCAGCGGGGGACTAGCGGGAGAATACGAGCAGTACTTC; CDR3aa: CATSGGLAGEYEQYF
d_gene: .; j_gene: TRBJ2-2; abundance: .; v_gene: TRBV7-7; CDR3nt: TGTGCCAGCAGCCCACGACTCGGCGGGGAGCTGTTTTTT; CDR3aa: CASSPRLGGELFF
d_gene: TRBD1; j_gene: TRBJ1-3; abundance: .; v_gene: TRBV18; CDR3nt: TGTGCCAGCTCACCCGGGACAGCTGGCAACACCATATATTTT; CDR3aa: CASSPGTAGNTIYF
d_gene: TRBD1; j_gene: TRBJ2-5; abundance: .; v_gene: TRBV11-3; CDR3nt: TGTGCCAGCAGCTTAGGTGGTTTAGGGGGCGTGGAGACCCAGTACTTC; CDR3aa: CASSLGGLGGVETQYF
d_gene: .; j_gene: TRBJ1-4; abundance: .; v_gene: TRBV2; CDR3nt: TGTGCCAGCAGGTGGCAGACTAATGAAAAACTGTTTTTT; CDR3aa: CASRWQTNEKLFF
d_gene: TRBD1; j_gene: TRBJ1-6; abundance: .; v_gene: TRBV7-2; CDR3nt: TGTGCCAGCAGAACTGGGACAGAGAATTCACCCCTCCACTTT; CDR3aa: CASRTGTENSPLHF
d_gene: TRBD2; j_gene: TRBJ2-3; abundance: .; v_gene: TRBV29-1; CDR3nt: TGCAGCGTTGAAAAGGGGAGGGTAAGCACAGATACGCAGTATTTT; CDR3aa: CSVEKGRVSTDTQYF
d_gene: .; j_gene: TRBJ1-5; abundance: .; v_gene: TRBV6-1; CDR3nt: TGTGCCAGCAGCCAAATGGGGGGGGGCAATCAGCCCCAGCATTTT; CDR3aa: CASSQMGGGNQPQHF
d_gene: TRBD2; j_gene: TRBJ2-3; abundance: .; v_gene: TRBV28; CDR3nt: TGTGCCAGCAGTCTCAGGGGCGGGGGGTTCCGCACAGATACGCAGTATTTT; CDR3aa: CASSLRGGGFRTDTQYF
d_gene: .; j_gene: TRBJ2-7; abundance: .; v_gene: TRBV29-1; CDR3nt: TGCAGCGTTGCACGCGATCTAGGAGGCGAGCAGTACTTC; CDR3aa: CSVARDLGGEQYF
d_gene: .; j_gene: TRBJ1-1; abundance: .; v_gene: TRBV6-5; CDR3nt: TGTGCCAGCAGTTACGGGGGGAGCACTGAAGCTTTCTTT; CDR3aa: CASSYGGSTEAFF
d_gene: TRBD1; j_gene: TRBJ1-2; abundance: .; v_gene: TRBV29-1; CDR3nt: TGCAGCGTTTTAACAGGGGCCGGCTACACCTTC; CDR3aa: CSVLTGAGYTF
d_gene: TRBD1; j_gene: TRBJ2-1; abundance: .; v_gene: TRBV5-1; CDR3nt: TGCGCCAGCAGCTTGGACGGACAGGGGTACAATGAGCAGTTCTTC; CDR3aa: CASSLDGQGYNEQFF
d_gene: TRBD1; j_gene: TRBJ1-1; abundance: .; v_gene: TRBV25-1; CDR3nt: TGTGCCAGCAGTGGGAGATCCGGGACAGGGGTAGACACTGAAGCTTTCTTT; CDR3aa: CASSGRSGTGVDTEAFF
d_gene: .; j_gene: TRBJ2-7; abundance: .; v_gene: TRBV5-6; CDR3nt: TGTGCCAGCAGCTGGAGAGATAGTCGAGGCTACGAGCAGTACTTC; CDR3aa: CASSWRDSRGYEQYF
d_gene: .; j_gene: TRBJ1-4; abundance: .; v_gene: TRBV7-9; CDR3nt: TGTGCCAGCAGCTCCGGGACATACCGGGATGAAAAACTGTTTTTT; CDR3aa: CASSSGTYRDEKLFF
d_gene: .; j_gene: TRBJ2-2; abundance: .; v_gene: TRBV28; CDR3nt: TGTGCCAGCAGTTTCCTCACCGGGGAGCTGTTTTTT; CDR3aa: CASSFLTGELFF
d_gene: TRBD1; j_gene: TRBJ2-3; abundance: .; v_gene: TRBV30; CDR3nt: TGTGCCTGGAGTGCCTGGGACAGCCCAGCTGCAGATACGCAGTATTTT; CDR3aa: CAWSAWDSPAADTQYF
d_gene: .; j_gene: TRBJ1-4; abundance: .; v_gene: TRBV28; CDR3nt: TGTGCCAGCAGCCTCCCGGGGGGGAGCGGTGAAAAACTGTTTTTT; CDR3aa: CASSLPGGSGEKLFF
d_gene: .; j_gene: TRBJ2-5; abundance: once; v_gene: TRBV5-1; CDR3nt: TGCGCCAGCAGCTTGCAGGAGGGCCTCCAAGAGACCCAGTACTTC; CDR3aa: CASSLQEGLQETQYF